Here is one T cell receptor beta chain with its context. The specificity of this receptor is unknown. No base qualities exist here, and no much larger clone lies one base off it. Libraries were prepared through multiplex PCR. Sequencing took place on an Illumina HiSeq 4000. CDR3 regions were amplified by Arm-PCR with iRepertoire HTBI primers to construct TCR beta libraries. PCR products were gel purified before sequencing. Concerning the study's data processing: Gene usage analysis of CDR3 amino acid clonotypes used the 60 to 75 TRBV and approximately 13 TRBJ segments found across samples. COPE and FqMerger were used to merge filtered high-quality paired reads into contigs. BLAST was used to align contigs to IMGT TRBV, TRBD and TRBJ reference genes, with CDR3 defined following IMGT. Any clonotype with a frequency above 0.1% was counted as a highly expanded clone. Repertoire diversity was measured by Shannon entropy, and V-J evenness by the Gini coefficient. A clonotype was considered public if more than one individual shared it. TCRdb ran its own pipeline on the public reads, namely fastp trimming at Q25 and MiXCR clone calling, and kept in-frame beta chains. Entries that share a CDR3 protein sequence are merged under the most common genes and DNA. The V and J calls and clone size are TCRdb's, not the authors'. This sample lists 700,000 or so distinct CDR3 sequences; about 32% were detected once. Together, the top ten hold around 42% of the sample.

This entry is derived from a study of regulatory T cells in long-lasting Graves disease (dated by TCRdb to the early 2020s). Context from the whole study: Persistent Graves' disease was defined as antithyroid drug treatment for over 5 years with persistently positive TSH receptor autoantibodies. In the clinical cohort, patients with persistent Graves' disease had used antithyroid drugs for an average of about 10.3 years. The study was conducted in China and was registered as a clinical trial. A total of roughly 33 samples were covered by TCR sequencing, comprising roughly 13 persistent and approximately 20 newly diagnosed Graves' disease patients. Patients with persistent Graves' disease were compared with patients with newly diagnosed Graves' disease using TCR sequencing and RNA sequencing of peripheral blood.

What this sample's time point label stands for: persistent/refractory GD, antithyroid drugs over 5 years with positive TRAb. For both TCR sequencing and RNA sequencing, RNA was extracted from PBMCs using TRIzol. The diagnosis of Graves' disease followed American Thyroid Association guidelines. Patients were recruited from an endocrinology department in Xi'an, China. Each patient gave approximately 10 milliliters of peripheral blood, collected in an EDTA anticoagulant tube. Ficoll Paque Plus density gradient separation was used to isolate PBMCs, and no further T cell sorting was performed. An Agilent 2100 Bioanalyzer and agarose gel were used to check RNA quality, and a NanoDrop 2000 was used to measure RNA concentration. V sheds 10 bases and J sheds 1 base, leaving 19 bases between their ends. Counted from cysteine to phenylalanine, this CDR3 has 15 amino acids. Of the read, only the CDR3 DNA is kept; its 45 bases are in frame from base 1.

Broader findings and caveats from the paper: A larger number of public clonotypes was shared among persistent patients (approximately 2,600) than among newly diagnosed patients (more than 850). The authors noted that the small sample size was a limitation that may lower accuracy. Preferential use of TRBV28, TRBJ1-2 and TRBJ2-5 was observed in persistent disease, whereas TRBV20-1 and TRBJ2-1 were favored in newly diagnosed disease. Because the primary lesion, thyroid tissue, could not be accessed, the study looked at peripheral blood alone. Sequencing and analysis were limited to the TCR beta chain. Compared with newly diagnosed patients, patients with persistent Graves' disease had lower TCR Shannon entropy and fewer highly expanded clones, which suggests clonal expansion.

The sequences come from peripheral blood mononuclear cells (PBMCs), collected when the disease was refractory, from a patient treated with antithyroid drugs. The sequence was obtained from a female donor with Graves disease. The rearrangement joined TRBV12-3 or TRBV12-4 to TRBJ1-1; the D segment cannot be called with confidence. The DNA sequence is TGTGCCACCTCGCCACCCGGACGGGCGAACACTGAAGCTTTCTTT. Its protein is CATSPPGRANTEAFF.